This T cell receptor (beta chain) was recorded in a study of cytomegalovirus exposure and HLA in healthy donors. This clone appeared a few times. Its target is unknown. A read error may account for a junction end that differs from germline. The CDR3 runs to 17 residues. Germline V gene lookup returns CDR1 SEHNR and CDR2 FQNEAQ (reference sequence). General study points: A reported reduction in N-insertions relative to the approximately 600-donor mean was seen in an Asian-associated ancestry cluster in a later analysis.

The PCR made use of 60 Vbeta and 13 Jbeta primers. TCRdb's copy holds only in-frame clones and misses some; the assay was immunoSEQ multiplex PCR. This sample has 150,000 to 200,000 clones, with roughly 75% found just once. Sequenced: PBMCs. The V and J genes are TRBV7-9 and TRBJ1-6, with a tentative D call TRBD1 (6 bases). This clonotype was obtained from a man between 18 and 35 years old in good health and CMV-seropositive. The CDR3 region is CSSSSHDSGGIGSPLHF. As DNA, the CDR3 is TGTTCCAGCAGCTCTCACGATTCGGGGGGCATAGGATCACCCCTCCACTTT.